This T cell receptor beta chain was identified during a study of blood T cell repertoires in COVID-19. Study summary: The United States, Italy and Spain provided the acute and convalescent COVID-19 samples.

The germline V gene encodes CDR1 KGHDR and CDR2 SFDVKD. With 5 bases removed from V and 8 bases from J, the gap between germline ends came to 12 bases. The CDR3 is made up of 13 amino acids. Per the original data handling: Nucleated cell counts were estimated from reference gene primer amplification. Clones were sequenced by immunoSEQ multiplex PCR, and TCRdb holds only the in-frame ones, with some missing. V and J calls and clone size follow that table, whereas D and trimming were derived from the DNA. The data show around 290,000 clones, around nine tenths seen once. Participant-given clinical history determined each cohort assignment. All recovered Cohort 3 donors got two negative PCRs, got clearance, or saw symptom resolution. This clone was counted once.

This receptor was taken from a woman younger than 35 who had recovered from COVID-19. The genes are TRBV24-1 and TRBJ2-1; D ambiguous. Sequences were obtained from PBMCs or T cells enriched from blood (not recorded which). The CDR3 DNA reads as TGTGCCACCAGTGGACTTTTTCGGGATGAGCAGTTCTTC. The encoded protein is CATSGLFRDEQFF.